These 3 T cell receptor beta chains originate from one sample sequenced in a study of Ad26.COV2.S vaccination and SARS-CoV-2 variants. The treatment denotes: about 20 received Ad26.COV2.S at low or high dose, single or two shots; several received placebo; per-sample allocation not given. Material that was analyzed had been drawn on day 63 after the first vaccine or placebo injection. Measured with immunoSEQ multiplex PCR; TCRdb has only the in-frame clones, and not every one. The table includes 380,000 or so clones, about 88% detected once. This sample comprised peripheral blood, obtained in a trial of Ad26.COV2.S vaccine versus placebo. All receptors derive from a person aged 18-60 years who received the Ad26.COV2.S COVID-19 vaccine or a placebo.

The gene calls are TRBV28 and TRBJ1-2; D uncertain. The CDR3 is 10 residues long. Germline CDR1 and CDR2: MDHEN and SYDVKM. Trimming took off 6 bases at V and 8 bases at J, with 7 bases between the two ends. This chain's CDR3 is CASSSYGYTF. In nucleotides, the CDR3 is TGTGCCAGCAGCTCCTACGGCTACACCTTC.

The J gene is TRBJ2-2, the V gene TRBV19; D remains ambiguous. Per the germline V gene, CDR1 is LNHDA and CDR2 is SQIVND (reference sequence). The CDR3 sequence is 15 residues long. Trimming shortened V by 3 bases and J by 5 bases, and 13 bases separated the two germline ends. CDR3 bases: TGTGCCAGTAGTATCGATTCCTACTCGACCGGGGAGCTGTTTTTT. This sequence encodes CASSIDSYSTGELFF.

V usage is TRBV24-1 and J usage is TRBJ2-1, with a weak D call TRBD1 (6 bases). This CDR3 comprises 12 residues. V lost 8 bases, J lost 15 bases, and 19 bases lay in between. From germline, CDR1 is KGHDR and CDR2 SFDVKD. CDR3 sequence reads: CATNTPGTRLFF. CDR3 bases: TGTGCCACCAATACGCCCGGGACACGGTTGTTCTTC.